This note documents a single T cell receptor (beta chain) sequence. Its antigen remains unknown. This CDR3 is 13 amino acids long. Germline CDR1 reads MNHEY; CDR2 reads SVGAGI. The data belong to a study of T-cell memory formation after mild COVID-19. Study-wide findings and caveats: Mainly in CM and EM were contracting CD4+ clones; CD8+ were in EMRA. Pre-infection memory harbored some responding clones, suggesting cross-reactive memory joined.

5'RACE primed from the constant segment yielded TCR alpha and TCR beta cDNA libraries bearing sample barcodes and UMIs. TCRdb processed the 5' RACE reads anew with MiXCR; each CDR3 protein has one entry. Here the sample spans more than 350,000 distinct CDR3 sequences, roughly 15% being singletons. The origin of this receptor is a man between 18 and 35 years old who had mild COVID-19 (a few samples of this study predate the infection). Cell type and time point are not known. The specimen was PBMCs or a T cell subset sorted from them (not recorded which). The V and J genes are TRBV6-5 and TRBJ2-7; D is ambiguous. The CDR3 is CASSYSKGLGLHV. The CDR3 DNA reads as TGTGCCAGCAGTTACTCGAAAGGGTTGGGGTTACACGTC.